The next 25 T cell receptor beta chains were all read from a single sample in a study of Graves' ophthalmopathy and Graves' hyperthyroidism (dated by TCRdb to between 2017 and 2018). The instrument was an Illumina HiSeq 2000. For repertoire sequencing, TCR beta CDR3 regions were amplified from RNA transcripts. A first-round RT-PCR used HTBI primers with the Qiagen OneStep RT-PCR kit, followed by a second-round multiplex PCR, size selection and purification. TCRdb redid the processing of the public reads, applying fastp at Q25 and MiXCR, and retained in-frame beta chains. One record per CDR3 amino acid sequence lists the most common genes and DNA. The sample profile shows 500,000 to 600,000 distinct CDR3 sequences; roughly 39% of them were found once. About 4.2% of the sample goes to the ten largest clones. Sequences were obtained from peripheral blood or thyroid tissue (not recorded which). Source of these receptors: an adult man with Graves' hyperthyroidism.

Of note for this clonotype: A read error may be the cause here, since a much bigger clone is one base away. The chain joins TRBV7-2 to TRBJ1-6; D not resolved. The CDR3 loop spans 16 amino acids. Germline CDR1 and CDR2: SGHTA and FQGNSA. The CDR3 sequence: CASSPSPVPPNSPLHF. In DNA form, the CDR3 reads TGCGCCAGCAGCCCATCCCCCGTCCCTCCAAATTCACCCCTCCACTTT.

This clonotype was seen ten or more times. V and J are TRBV2 and TRBJ1-3; unclear D gene. V lost 3 bases to trimming and J lost 0 bases, with 15 bases between them. The germline V gene encodes CDR1 SNHLY and CDR2 FYNNEI. The CDR3 has 17 amino acids. This chain's CDR3 is CASSDFKDLYSGNTIYF. CDR3 DNA: TGTGCCAGCAGTGATTTTAAGGACCTTTACTCTGGAAACACCATATATTTT.

In this sample, this clonotype turned up once. A much more abundant neighbour one base away suggests this may be a read error. This chain links TRBV7-2 with TRBJ2-5; TRBD2 aligns across 7 bases. This CDR3 is built from 13 residues. Unmatched junction bases numbered 4, after V lost 5 bases and J lost 4 bases. CDR1 and CDR2 from the germline V gene are SGHTA and FQGNSA. DNA for the CDR3: TGTGCCAGCAGCATGGCTAGCGGAGAGACCCAGTACTTC. Protein sequence: CASSMASGETQYF.

The rearrangement uses TRBV7-2 and TRBJ2-7; 10 nucleotides align to TRBD2. The end of the DNA aligns better with TRBJ2-5, so the J call may be wrong. Germline CDR1 reads SGHTA; CDR2 reads FQGNSA. This CDR3 contains 16 residues. The CDR3 spells CASSLVDSGGRETQYF. CDR3 nucleotides: TGTGCCAGCAGCTTAGTAGATAGCGGGGGGCGGGAGACCCAGTACTTC.

V usage is TRBV12-3 or TRBV12-4 and J usage is TRBJ1-1, with a tentative D call TRBD1 (5 bases). The length of the CDR3 is 13 residues. With 6 bases removed from V and 8 bases from J, the gap between germline ends came to 16 bases. CDR3 loop: CASRPGTLGEAFF. In nucleotides, the CDR3 is TGTGCCAGCAGACCCGGGACCTTAGGGGAAGCTTTCTTT.

This clonotype has a handful of counts. The chain couples TRBV28 to TRBJ1-1; 9 bases match TRBD1. The CDR3 length is 15 residues. Trimming took 4 bases from V and 6 from J; bases not matched to a gene: 9. Germline V lookup: CDR1 MDHEN, CDR2 SYDVKM. The CDR3 is CASSSPGQGTAEAFF. The CDR3 nucleotides are TGTGCCAGCAGTTCCCCGGGACAGGGTACTGCTGAAGCTTTCTTT.

There are many counts of this clonotype. The rearrangement uses TRBV20-1 and TRBJ2-7; the match to TRBD2 covers 7 bases. The ends lost 0 bases at V and 2 bases at J; junction bases unmatched: 7. The CDR3 covers 15 residues. Germline V CDR1 and CDR2: DFQATT, SNEGSKA (reference sequence). This chain's CDR3 is CSARDSREPTYEQYF. For the CDR3, the DNA is TGCAGTGCTAGAGATTCGCGGGAGCCGACCTACGAGCAGTACTTC.

The V gene is TRBV6-5, the J gene TRBJ1-5, with 7 bases identical to TRBD1. V trimming: 5 bases; J trimming: 4 bases; junction bases outside the gene matches: 14. This CDR3 is 17 amino acids long. The germline V gene has CDR1 MNHEY and CDR2 SVGAGI. The CDR3 nucleotides read TGTGCCAGCAGTGCTACTGGTAACAGGGGAGGGAATCAGCCCCAGCATTTT. As protein: CASSATGNRGGNQPQHF.

This clonotype was detected many times. The rearrangement uses TRBV10-1 and TRBJ1-1, with D possibly being TRBD1 (6 bases). The length of the CDR3 is 15 residues. The V end lost 8 bases, the J end lost 1 base, and 17 bases lay between the germline ends. Germline CDR1 reads WNHNN; CDR2 reads SYGVQD (reference sequence). The DNA for the CDR3 is TGCGCCAGCCCTGTACTCGGGGGCCAGAACACTGAAGCTTTCTTT. As protein: CASPVLGGQNTEAFF.

The gene calls are TRBV12-3 or TRBV12-4 and TRBJ2-2; D possibly uses TRBD1 or TRBD2 (7 bases each). V was clipped by 4 bases and J by 0 bases, with 12 bases between them. CDR3 length equals 16 residues. CDR3 nucleotide sequence: TGTGCCAGCAGTTCCGCAGGGGGGGCGAACACCGGGGAGCTGTTTTTT. As protein: CASSSAGGANTGELFF.

This clonotype came up many times. The chain is built from TRBV7-9 and TRBJ2-7; 8 bases match TRBD1. Trimming cost V 6 bases and J 6 bases; bases outside gene matches: 7. This CDR3 region has 13 residues. Looked up from germline, CDR1 is SEHNR and CDR2 is FQNEAQ (reference sequence). Written as DNA, the CDR3 is TGTGCCAGCAGAGGGCAGGGGGCGTCCGAGCAGTACTTC. Protein product: CASRGQGASEQYF.

This clonotype was counted many times. The rearrangement joins TRBV19 to TRBJ2-7, with 11 nucleotides matching TRBD2. V was pared by 5 bases and J by 0 bases, with 15 bases of the junction left unmatched. Germline V lookup: CDR1 LNHDA, CDR2 SQIVND (reference sequence). The CDR3 consists of 19 residues. The CDR3 nucleotides are TGTGCCAGTAGTTCCGGGACTAGCGGTTTCGGATTGAGCTCCTACGAGCAGTACTTC. It codes for CASSSGTSGFGLSSYEQYF.

The V call is TRBV7-2, the J call TRBJ2-2, with D possibly TRBD2 on 8 matching bases. The CDR3 runs to 14 residues. V lost 11 bases to trimming and J lost 2 bases, with 15 bases between them. Germline V gene lookup returns CDR1 SGHTA and CDR2 FQGNSA. CDR3 protein: CACGGTANTGELFF. As DNA, the CDR3 is TGTGCCTGCGGGGGGACAGCCAACACCGGGGAGCTGTTTTTT.

This clonotype appeared a few times. The genes are TRBV6-2 or TRBV6-3 and TRBJ2-7; weak D call: TRBD1 (5 bases). The CDR3 is 14 residues long. Trimming removed 5 bases from V and 4 bases from J, with 15 bases in between. Germline CDR1 and CDR2: MNHEY and SVGEGT. The DNA for the CDR3 is TGTGCCAGCAGTAGCCCCTCCAAGGGGTACGAGCAGTACTTC. Amino acids: CASSSPSKGYEQYF.

V is TRBV5-1 and J is TRBJ1-5, with 8 bases that match TRBD1. Per germline, CDR1 SGHRS and CDR2 YFSETQ. Trimming at V came to 0 bases and at J to 6 bases, leaving 5 bases not matched to a gene. The CDR3 covers 15 residues. The CDR3 here is CASSLDGTGGQPQHF. The DNA for the CDR3 is TGCGCCAGCAGCTTGGACGGGACAGGCGGTCAGCCCCAGCATTTT.

V is TRBV7-9 and J is TRBJ2-5; D gene ambiguous. The DNA end is more similar to TRBJ2-1, so the J call may be wrong. The CDR3 totals 18 residues. The germline V gene has CDR1 SEHNR and CDR2 FQNEAQ (reference sequence). CDR3 residues: CASSLAPTMGWVLNEQFF. Written as DNA, the CDR3 is TGTGCCAGCAGCTTAGCCCCGACCATGGGCTGGGTTCTCAATGAGCAGTTCTTC.

The chain uses TRBV9 and TRBJ1-5; 7 nucleotides line up with TRBD1. The CDR3 is 15 residues long. Germline lookup yields CDR1 SGDLS and CDR2 YYNGEE. After removal of 2 bases from V and 4 bases from J, the junction contained 6 bases not matched to a gene. Here the CDR3 DNA reads TGTGCCAGCAGCGTCCAGGGGGAAAGGAATCAGCCCCAGCATTTT. This encodes CASSVQGERNQPQHF.

V and J are TRBV29-1 and TRBJ1-3, with TRBD2 matching 14 bases. The closer fit of TRBJ2-3 to the DNA end suggests the J call may be wrong. CDR1 and CDR2 from the germline V gene are SQVTM and ANQGSEA. The CDR3 covers 15 residues. CDR3 sequence (DNA): TGCAGCGTTTCCGGGACTAGCGGGAGAGGAGATACGCAGTATTTT. Encoded protein: CSVSGTSGRGDTQYF.

The chain carries TRBV5-1 and TRBJ2-1; tentatively, D is TRBD1 (7 bases). This CDR3 region has 15 residues. The ends were cut back, 0 bases at V and 7 bases at J, with 14 bases in the middle. Per germline, CDR1 SGHRS and CDR2 YFSETQ. For the CDR3, the DNA is TGCGCCAGCAGCTTGGACGGGGGACAGTATAATGAGCAGTTCTTC. This translates into CASSLDGGQYNEQFF.

Turning to this clonotype: A clone one base away is much larger, so this may be a read error. The gene calls are TRBV10-3 and TRBJ1-5; D possibly corresponds to TRBD1 (5 bases). Germline V gene data show CDR1 as ENHRY and CDR2 as SYGVKD. The CDR3 sequence is 17 residues long. The CDR3 DNA reads TGTGCCAGCAGTGAAATTACAGGCGGCAATAGCAATCAGTCCCAGCATTTT. This encodes CASSEITGGNSNQSQHF.

The table lists this clonotype with many counts. V gene TRBV27 combines with J gene TRBJ2-5; TRBD2 agrees at 8 bases. The germline V gene has CDR1 MNHEY and CDR2 SMNVEV (reference sequence). The CDR3 contains 14 residues. Losses at the gene ends were 6 bases for V and 1 base for J; bases not matched to a gene: 4. In DNA form, the CDR3 reads TGTGCCAGCAGCAATAGCGGGACCCAAGAGACCCAGTACTTC. Protein product: CASSNSGTQETQYF.

This clonotype was picked up a small number of times. The chain links TRBV12-3 or TRBV12-4 to TRBJ1-1; D is unclear. This CDR3 contains 12 residues. Trimming left V 4 bases short and J 7 bases short, with 10 bases between. The CDR3 sequence: CASSSPGNEAFF. CDR3 nucleotides: TGTGCCAGCAGTTCGCCGGGAAATGAAGCTTTCTTT.

This clonotype came up many times. The chain is built from TRBV20-1 and TRBJ2-5; D tentatively reads TRBD1 or TRBD2 (6 bases each). The germline gives CDR1 DFQATT, CDR2 SNEGSKA (reference sequence). Deletions cut 3 bases from V and 2 bases from J, with 22 bases between. This CDR3 has 17 amino acids. The CDR3: CSARPPWGAVGQETQYF. CDR3 DNA: TGCAGTGCTAGGCCCCCCTGGGGGGCGGTGGGGCAAGAGACCCAGTACTTC.

The CDR3 DNA is TGTGCCAGCAGTGGTCACAGGGGGCAAGGCTACACCTTC. Its translation: CASSGHRGQGYTF. The chain links TRBV6-1 to TRBJ1-2; 9 nucleotides agree with TRBD1. This CDR3 is built from 13 residues. Germline-derived CDR1 and CDR2 are MNHNS and SASEGT. With 4 bases clipped from V and 8 bases from J, the junction kept 5 bases outside the gene matches.

This chain joins TRBV20-1 and TRBJ1-2; 7 nucleotides match TRBD1. The CDR3 is 13 residues long. The germline V gene encodes CDR1 DFQATT and CDR2 SNEGSKA (reference sequence). J lost 6 bases, V lost 0 bases, and 4 bases had no gene match. As DNA, the CDR3 is TGCAGTGCTAGAGAAACTACAGGGGATGGCTACACCTTC. Translated: CSARETTGDGYTF.